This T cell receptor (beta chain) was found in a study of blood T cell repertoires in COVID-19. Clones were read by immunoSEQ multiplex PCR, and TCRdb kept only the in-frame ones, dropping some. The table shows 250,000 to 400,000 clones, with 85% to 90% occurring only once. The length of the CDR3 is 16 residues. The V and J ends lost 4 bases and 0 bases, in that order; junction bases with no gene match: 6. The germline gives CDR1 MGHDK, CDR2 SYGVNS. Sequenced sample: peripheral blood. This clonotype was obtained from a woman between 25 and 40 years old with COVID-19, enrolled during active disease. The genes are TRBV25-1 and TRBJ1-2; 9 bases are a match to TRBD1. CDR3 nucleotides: TGTGCCAGCAGTGGGGGACAGGGAACCTCTAACTATGGCTACACCTTC. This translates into CASSGGQGTSNYGYTF.